Listed here are 32 T cell receptor beta chains from one sample, sequenced in a study of CXCR3-negative and CXCR3-positive naive CD8 T cells (dated by TCRdb to the late 2010s). The sample was run on a NextSeq 550. The Human TCR Profiling Kit (MiLaboratory) was used to prepare UMI-labeled 5' RACE TRB cDNA libraries. Once TCRdb had reprocessed the reads, it stored one entry per CDR3 protein sequence and supplied no DNA. The table for this sample records roughly 99,000 distinct CDR3 sequences. Together, the top ten hold 1.1% of the sample. Here is what the overall study found, with its caveats: Compared with CXCR3-negative naive cells, CXCR3-positive naive cells had TRB CDR3s with higher hydrophobicity (lower Kidera factor 4), lower energy, and higher strength and volume indices.

No antigen has been identified for these receptors. Input material: naive CXCR3+ CD8+ T cells from blood. The intended sense of this specimen's cell subset or site label: CD45RO-CCR7+CD27+CD95- naive CD8+ T cells expressing CXCR3 (TNR3+). Receptor source: a human donor in good health. Some clones in this sample may be carry-over from other donors' samples.

This rearrangement joins TRBV7-2 to TRBJ2-1; the D call from TCRdb, TRBD2, cannot be confirmed without DNA. This CDR3 has 12 residues. From germline, CDR1 is SGHTA and CDR2 FQGNSA. The CDR3 is CASSFPANEQFF. The full variable domain, completed using reference TRBV7-2 and TRBJ2-1, is GAGVSQSPSNKVTEKGKDVELRCDPISGHTALYWYRQSLGQGLEFLIYFQGNSAPDKSGLPSDRFSAERTGGSVSTLTIQRTQQEDSAVYLCASSFPANEQFFGPGTRLTVL.

The chain uses TRBV25-1 and TRBJ1-1. The CDR3 runs 13 residues. Germline assignment: CDR1 MGHDK and CDR2 SYGVNS. CDR3 loop: CASGDRGDTEAFF.

The V and J genes are TRBV6-5 and TRBJ1-4; TCRdb designates TRBD1, a call that cannot be tested without DNA. The CDR3 contains 14 residues. CDR1 and CDR2 from the germline V gene are MNHEY and SVGAGI. CDR3 protein: CASRPGQGNEKLFF.

The CDR3 loop is CASSATHREQFF. The chain couples TRBV9 to TRBJ2-1. Germline loops: CDR1 SGDLS, CDR2 YYNGEE. The CDR3 length is 12 residues.

This rearrangement joins TRBV3-1 to TRBJ2-5; the D call from TCRdb, TRBD1, cannot be confirmed without DNA. The CDR3 is made up of 16 amino acids. Germline assignment: CDR1 LGHDT and CDR2 YNNKEL (reference sequence). The CDR3: CASSQRPRSGTETQYF.

The chain joins TRBV23-1 to TRBJ2-1; TCRdb outputs TRBD2, but without DNA this stays unchecked. TRBV23-1 is an open reading frame, and its role is uncertain. The CDR3 length is 15 residues. CDR3 loop: CASPSAETTRKRQFF.

The chain links TRBV29-1 to TRBJ2-1; lacking DNA, the TRBD1 call made by TCRdb goes unchecked. The CDR3 has 13 amino acids. The germline V gene has CDR1 SQVTM and CDR2 ANQGSEA. The CDR3 loop reads CSVEWGMYNEQFF.

The chain has TRBV7-2 and TRBJ2-1; TCRdb names TRBD1, which stays unverified in the absence of DNA. This CDR3 region has 18 residues. Germline CDR1 reads SGHTA; CDR2 reads FQGNSA. CDR3 protein: CASSPQGFPRDRDVEQFF.

The CDR3 spells CASSSPYPRTGTSDPTDTQYF. The gene calls are TRBV28 and TRBJ2-3; no DNA is available, so the TRBD1 call from TCRdb remains unchecked. The CDR3 has 21 amino acids. The germline gives CDR1 MDHEN, CDR2 SYDVKM.

The chain employs TRBV29-1 and TRBJ2-3; TCRdb's D gene call, TRBD2, goes unchecked for lack of DNA. Germline V CDR1 and CDR2: SQVTM, ANQGSEA. There are 17 residues in the CDR3. CDR3 sequence reads: CSVEPLGLAGSTDTQYF.

The rearrangement links TRBV28 to TRBJ2-2; the D call of TRBD2 rests on TCRdb alone, since no DNA is present to check it. The CDR3 has 16 amino acids. Germline V gene lookup returns CDR1 MDHEN and CDR2 SYDVKM. The CDR3 protein is CASSLTTSAYTGELFF.

This rearrangement joins TRBV28 to TRBJ2-2; TCRdb reports TRBD1, a call that lacks DNA to check it against. This CDR3 is built from 13 residues. CDR1 and CDR2 from the germline V gene are MDHEN and SYDVKM. This CDR3 reads CASSFAGAGELFF.

The chain carries TRBV29-1 and TRBJ2-1; TCRdb indicates TRBD1, and absent DNA this call remains unverified. The CDR3 is 14 residues long. The germline gives CDR1 SQVTM, CDR2 ANQGSEA. CDR3 sequence: CSVERDRSYNEQFF.

The rearrangement uses TRBV20-1 and TRBJ2-3. CDR1 is DFQATT, CDR2 SNEGSKA, per germline (reference sequence). The CDR3 totals 15 residues. CDR3 region: CSARDLAAGPDTQYF.

The chain carries TRBV20-1 and TRBJ2-1; as DNA is missing, the TRBD2 call by TCRdb cannot be tested. The CDR3 is 15 residues long. Looked up from germline, CDR1 is DFQATT and CDR2 is SNEGSKA (reference sequence). The CDR3 loop reads CSAAAPSGPYNEQFF.

The chain couples TRBV7-8 to TRBJ2-5; TCRdb selects TRBD1, and the lack of DNA leaves this call unchecked. This CDR3 region has 15 residues. Germline V gene sequence: CDR1 SGHVS, CDR2 FQNEAQ. CDR3 amino acids: CASSSKTGPVETQYF. The full variable domain, its missing parts supplied by reference TRBV7-8 and TRBJ2-5, is GAGVSQSPRYKVAKRGQDVALRCDPISGHVSLFWYQQALGQGPEFLTYFQNEAQLDKSGLPSDRFFAERPEGSVSTLKIQRTQQEDSAVYLCASSSKTGPVETQYFGPGTRLLVL.

This chain joins TRBV27 and TRBJ2-2; TCRdb picks TRBD1, but there is no DNA to check that call. The germline V gene encodes CDR1 MNHEY and CDR2 SMNVEV (reference sequence). There are 16 residues in the CDR3. Here the CDR3 reads CASSSDRLANTGELFF.

The chain is built from TRBV6-6 and TRBJ2-7; TCRdb's D call of TRBD1 is untestable without DNA. The CDR3 spans 15 residues. The germline gives CDR1 MNHNY, CDR2 SVGAGI (reference sequence). This CDR3 is CASSFQGGPPSEQYF.

The chain links TRBV7-9 to TRBJ2-7. The V gene's germline CDR1 is SEHNR and CDR2 FQNEAQ (reference sequence). This CDR3 comprises 15 residues. This chain's CDR3 is CASSLGAGGSYEQYF.

This sequence joins TRBV2 and TRBJ2-1; as DNA is missing, the TRBD1 call by TCRdb cannot be tested. The CDR3 sequence is 15 residues long. Germline V lookup: CDR1 SNHLY, CDR2 FYNNEI. The CDR3 loop reads CASRETPGQDNEQFF.

The chain recombines TRBV6-6 with TRBJ2-7. CDR1 and CDR2 (germline): MNHNY, SVGAGI (reference sequence). The CDR3 contains 14 residues. This CDR3 is CASSYPPSSYEQYF.

This chain links TRBV5-5 with TRBJ1-2; without DNA, the TCRdb call of TRBD1 cannot be checked. CDR1 and CDR2 (germline): SGHKS, YYEKEE (reference sequence). This CDR3 contains 15 residues. CDR3 sequence reads: CASSSRQGTDYGYTF.

V gene TRBV29-1 combines with J gene TRBJ2-3; TCRdb proposes TRBD2, but this gene call is untestable without DNA. The CDR3 is made up of 14 amino acids. Germline V CDR1 and CDR2: SQVTM, ANQGSEA. This CDR3 is CSVEGLAGEGTQYF.

V is TRBV29-1 and J is TRBJ1-1; the TCRdb D gene call, TRBD1, has no DNA to confirm it. Germline assignment: CDR1 SQVTM and CDR2 ANQGSEA. The CDR3 runs 14 residues. The CDR3 loop reads CSPETPTGAGEAFF. The whole variable domain, remainder taken from reference TRBV29-1 and TRBJ1-1, is SAVISQKPSRDICQRGTSLTIQCQVDSQVTMMFWYRQQPGQSLTLIATANQGSEATYESGFVIDKFPISRPNLTFSTLTVSNMSPEDSSIYLCSPETPTGAGEAFFGQGTRLTVV.

V and J are TRBV4-1 and TRBJ2-7; there is no DNA to check the TCRdb D call of TRBD1. This CDR3 has 18 residues. From germline, CDR1 is MGHRA and CDR2 YSYEKL. The CDR3 loop reads CASSQLRQGEEKSYEQYF.

The rearrangement joins TRBV12-3 or TRBV12-4 to TRBJ2-2; TCRdb's D gene call, TRBD2, goes unchecked for lack of DNA. The CDR3 totals 15 residues. The CDR3: CASNGRAENTGELFF.

The rearrangement joins TRBV7-3 to TRBJ2-1. The CDR3 loop spans 16 amino acids. The V gene's germline CDR1 is SGHTA and CDR2 FQGTGA. CDR3 residues: CASSSYTGSSYNEQFF.

The V and J genes are TRBV20-1 and TRBJ2-5; the TCRdb call, TRBD1, lacks DNA for checking. Per germline, CDR1 DFQATT and CDR2 SNEGSKA (reference sequence). The length of the CDR3 is 13 residues. CDR3 residues: CSAWGGAEETQYF.

The chain recombines TRBV20-1 with TRBJ1-2; TCRdb indicates TRBD1, and absent DNA this call remains unverified. CDR1 and CDR2 (germline): DFQATT, SNEGSKA (reference sequence). The CDR3 spans 13 residues. This CDR3 is CSARDRGNYGYTF.

The chain has TRBV12-5 and TRBJ2-1; TCRdb picks TRBD2, but there is no DNA to check that call. This CDR3 has 17 amino acids. The germline gives CDR1 LGHNT, CDR2 FRNRAP. The CDR3 spells CASGLAPYSGVNNEQFF.

The rearrangement joins TRBV12-3 or TRBV12-4 to TRBJ1-1. This CDR3 spans 13 amino acids. CDR3 residues: CASSRLMNTEAFF.

The chain carries TRBV5-1 and TRBJ2-1. This CDR3 spans 14 amino acids. Per germline, CDR1 SGHRS and CDR2 YFSETQ. CDR3 amino acids: CASSLRAPGNEQFF.